Below, 4 T cell receptor beta chains from the same sample are listed, as sequenced in a study of blood T cells in healthy people across ages. Together with a sample-barcoded 5' primer, a J-beta primer mix was included in a second PCR lasting about 6 to 11 cycles. TCRdb reanalysed the 5' RACE reads using MiXCR and keeps one entry per CDR3 protein. Among approximately 1.5 million distinct CDR3 sequences listed, about 42% were seen once. Input material: blood. All receptors derive from a woman aged 18-29 years in good health.

This chain uses TRBV6-2 or TRBV6-3 with TRBJ2-7, with 10 bases fitting TRBD1. V trimming: 0 bases; J trimming: 6 bases; junction bases outside the gene matches: 5. Germline CDR1 MNHEY, CDR2 SVGEGT. The CDR3 length is 15 residues. The CDR3 DNA is TGTGCCAGCAGTTACTCGAGGACAGGGGGGACCGAGCAGTACTTC. As protein: CASSYSRTGGTEQYF.

The chain couples TRBV20-1 to TRBJ2-1; TRBD2 agrees at 9 bases. Germline-derived CDR1 and CDR2 are DFQATT and SNEGSKA (reference sequence). The CDR3 is 12 residues long. The junction had 3 bases not matched to a gene; V was cut back by 5 bases and J by 7 bases. CDR3 sequence reads: CSAGGGGNEQFF. The CDR3 bases are TGCAGTGCTGGCGGGGGGGGGAATGAGCAGTTCTTC.

This clonotype was counted between two and nine times. V is TRBV20-1 and J is TRBJ1-5; 11 bases align to TRBD1. Germline V gives CDR1 DFQATT, CDR2 SNEGSKA (reference sequence). V was clipped by 4 bases and J by 6 bases; unmatched bases: 8. CDR3 length equals 15 residues. The CDR3 reads CSAIGRTGGSQPQHF. The CDR3 nucleotides read TGCAGTGCTATCGGGAGGACAGGGGGCTCTCAGCCCCAGCATTTT.

The table lists this clonotype with many counts. This chain connects TRBV20-1 to TRBJ2-7; no clear D gene. CDR1 and CDR2 (germline): DFQATT, SNEGSKA (reference sequence). Trimming took 5 bases from V and 0 from J, leaving 11 bases between them. CDR3 length: 13 residues. CDR3 nucleotides: TGCAGTGCTCCGATCACGGGCTCCTACGAGCAGTACTTC. Residues: CSAPITGSYEQYF.